The rows below give T cell receptor beta chains drawn from one sample of a study of post-analysis software for immune sequencing data. MiXCR, applied by TCRdb to the PCR reads, yields one record per CDR3 protein. The table shows a few hundred thousand distinct CDR3 sequences, with approximately 46% occurring only once. The specimen was blood. The receptors were sampled from a girl aged 10 to 17 with multiple sclerosis. CDR3s include the opening cysteine and the closing phenylalanine or tryptophan. A D gene is named only where the DNA matches it firmly. Clone size, where shown, is once, few, many, or a class for clones that have expanded.

v_call: TRBV7-3; clone_size: few; j_call: TRBJ2-3; d_call: TRBD1; cdr3_nt: TGTGCCAGCAGCCTAGGGACAGGGGGTGCAGATACGCAGTATTTT; cdr3_aa: CASSLGTGGADTQYF
v_call: TRBV6-5; clone_size: -; j_call: TRBJ2-1; d_call: -; cdr3_nt: TGTGCCAGCAGTTCCAGCGGGTACCAGTTCTTC; cdr3_aa: CASSSSGYQFF
v_call: TRBV7-9; clone_size: -; j_call: TRBJ2-1; d_call: -; cdr3_nt: TGTGCCAGCAGCTTAGGGGCATCCGGGAATGAGCAGTTCTTC; cdr3_aa: CASSLGASGNEQFF
v_call: TRBV12-3/TRBV12-4; clone_size: many; j_call: TRBJ2-7; d_call: -; cdr3_nt: TGTGCCAGCAGTTTCTTTGATAACAGGGATCCCTACGAGCAGTACTTC; cdr3_aa: CASSFFDNRDPYEQYF
v_call: TRBV7-9; clone_size: -; j_call: TRBJ1-2; d_call: -; cdr3_nt: TGTGCCAGCAGCTTTTATTCCCAGGGTGTCTATGGCTACACCTTC; cdr3_aa: CASSFYSQGVYGYTF
v_call: TRBV29-1; clone_size: few; j_call: TRBJ2-3; d_call: -; cdr3_nt: TGCAGCGTTGAAGTAAGGGTGTACGGCCTACTCCCTAGCACAGATACGCAGTATTTT; cdr3_aa: CSVEVRVYGLLPSTDTQYF
v_call: TRBV4-2; clone_size: -; j_call: TRBJ2-1; d_call: -; cdr3_nt: TGTGCCAGCAGCCAAGACTCGAGAATAGCCTACAATGAGCAGTTCTTC; cdr3_aa: CASSQDSRIAYNEQFF
v_call: TRBV7-7; clone_size: -; j_call: TRBJ2-5; d_call: TRBD1; cdr3_nt: TGTGCTAGCAGCTTCGGACAGGCGCAAGAGACCCAGTACTTC; cdr3_aa: CASSFGQAQETQYF
v_call: TRBV6-5; clone_size: -; j_call: TRBJ1-1; d_call: -; cdr3_nt: TGTGCCAGCAGTTACATGGGTCGGAAAACCACTGAAGCTTTCTTT; cdr3_aa: CASSYMGRKTTEAFF
v_call: TRBV5-1; clone_size: -; j_call: TRBJ2-1; d_call: TRBD2; cdr3_nt: TGCGCCAGCAGCTTGTCTAGCGGGAGTAGCCGCGTAAATGAGCAGTTCTTC; cdr3_aa: CASSLSSGSSRVNEQFF
v_call: TRBV20-1; clone_size: -; j_call: TRBJ2-1; d_call: TRBD2; cdr3_nt: TGCAGTGCCGTCAGAACTAGCGGTTCTTATCACAATGAGCAGTTCTTC; cdr3_aa: CSAVRTSGSYHNEQFF
v_call: TRBV5-1; clone_size: -; j_call: TRBJ2-4; d_call: TRBD2; cdr3_nt: TGCGCCAGCAGCTTGCTAGATCGGGGGGACATTCAGTACTTC; cdr3_aa: CASSLLDRGDIQYF
v_call: TRBV10-3; clone_size: -; j_call: TRBJ1-5; d_call: -; cdr3_nt: TGCACCATCAGTGAACAGGGTAGCAATCAGCCCCAGCATTTT; cdr3_aa: CTISEQGSNQPQHF
v_call: TRBV30; clone_size: -; j_call: TRBJ1-5; d_call: -; cdr3_nt: TGTGCCTGGAGTGGAGCATATAATCAGCCCCAGCATTTT; cdr3_aa: CAWSGAYNQPQHF
v_call: TRBV7-9; clone_size: -; j_call: TRBJ2-4; d_call: TRBD2; cdr3_nt: TGTGCCAGCAGCCAACCTCGCACTAGCGCAACCAAAAACATTCAGTACTTC; cdr3_aa: CASSQPRTSATKNIQYF
v_call: TRBV24-1; clone_size: -; j_call: TRBJ1-5; d_call: -; cdr3_nt: TGTGCCACCCAACAGAAAGGAGGGTTTCAGCCCCAGCATTTT; cdr3_aa: CATQQKGGFQPQHF
v_call: TRBV29-1; clone_size: -; j_call: TRBJ2-3; d_call: TRBD1; cdr3_nt: TGCAGCGTTGAAGGGACAGGGGTCAATTCAGATACGCAGTATTTT; cdr3_aa: CSVEGTGVNSDTQYF
v_call: TRBV4-1; clone_size: -; j_call: TRBJ2-4; d_call: TRBD2; cdr3_nt: TGCGCCAGCAGCCAAATCGGGTCCGGGAGGAGGTACTTC; cdr3_aa: CASSQIGSGRRYF
v_call: TRBV5-6; clone_size: -; j_call: TRBJ2-1; d_call: -; cdr3_nt: TGTGCCAGCAGCGGGGCGGTCGGGATATACAATGAGCAGTTCTTC; cdr3_aa: CASSGAVGIYNEQFF
v_call: TRBV28; clone_size: -; j_call: TRBJ2-1; d_call: TRBD2; cdr3_nt: TGTGCCAGCAGCCAATACGGACTAGCGGGAAACAATGAGCAGTTCTTC; cdr3_aa: CASSQYGLAGNNEQFF
v_call: TRBV20-1; clone_size: few; j_call: TRBJ1-1; d_call: -; cdr3_nt: TGCAGTGCCGATACAGTTATGAACACTGAAGCTTTCTTT; cdr3_aa: CSADTVMNTEAFF
v_call: TRBV24-1; clone_size: -; j_call: TRBJ2-5; d_call: TRBD1; cdr3_nt: TGTGCCACCAGTGAGTGGACAGGGGAAGAAGGGACCCAGTACTTC; cdr3_aa: CATSEWTGEEGTQYF
v_call: TRBV20-1; clone_size: -; j_call: TRBJ2-7; d_call: TRBD1; cdr3_nt: TGCAGTGCTCCGACAGGGGGTAGCCCCTACGAGCAGTACTTC; cdr3_aa: CSAPTGGSPYEQYF
v_call: TRBV12-3/TRBV12-4; clone_size: -; j_call: TRBJ2-7; d_call: -; cdr3_nt: TGTGCCAGCAGCCCTACAGGGAACTCCTACGAGCAGTACTTC; cdr3_aa: CASSPTGNSYEQYF
v_call: TRBV7-6; clone_size: few; j_call: TRBJ2-3; d_call: -; cdr3_nt: TGTGCCAGCAGCCCCAGGGCCTACACAGATACGCAGTATTTT; cdr3_aa: CASSPRAYTDTQYF
v_call: TRBV14; clone_size: few; j_call: TRBJ2-1; d_call: -; cdr3_nt: TGTGCCAGCAGCCCCTGGCAGAGCGGACTCTACAATGAGCAGTTCTTC; cdr3_aa: CASSPWQSGLYNEQFF
v_call: TRBV6-6; clone_size: -; j_call: TRBJ2-7; d_call: -; cdr3_nt: TGTGCCAGCAGGGCAGGGTACGAGCAGTACTTC; cdr3_aa: CASRAGYEQYF
v_call: TRBV28; clone_size: -; j_call: TRBJ2-7; d_call: -; cdr3_nt: TGTGCCAGCAGTGCCAGGGGCCTGATCTACGAGCAGTACTTC; cdr3_aa: CASSARGLIYEQYF
v_call: TRBV7-3; clone_size: few; j_call: TRBJ2-1; d_call: TRBD1; cdr3_nt: TGTGCCAGCAGCCGCCCAGGGGGCAATGAGCAGTTCTTC; cdr3_aa: CASSRPGGNEQFF
v_call: TRBV7-9; clone_size: -; j_call: TRBJ2-7; d_call: -; cdr3_nt: TGTGCCAGCAGCTATGGGGAGTCCTACGAGCAGTACTTC; cdr3_aa: CASSYGESYEQYF
v_call: TRBV5-1; clone_size: few; j_call: TRBJ2-7; d_call: -; cdr3_nt: TGCGCCAGCAGCTTGGAGACAGCTCCTACGAGGCAGTACTTC; cdr3_aa: CASSLETAPTRQYF
v_call: TRBV20-1; clone_size: -; j_call: TRBJ2-2; d_call: TRBD1; cdr3_nt: TGCAGTGCCCGGACAGGGGGATACACCGGGGAGCTGTTTTTT; cdr3_aa: CSARTGGYTGELFF
v_call: TRBV12-3/TRBV12-4; clone_size: -; j_call: TRBJ1-2; d_call: -; cdr3_nt: TGTGCCAGCAGTCTTTGGGGGTTTGATGGCTACACCTTC; cdr3_aa: CASSLWGFDGYTF
v_call: TRBV29-1; clone_size: few; j_call: TRBJ2-3; d_call: -; cdr3_nt: TGCAGCTCCGGACAGACCGCCACAGATACGCAGTATTTT; cdr3_aa: CSSGQTATDTQYF
v_call: TRBV28; clone_size: few; j_call: TRBJ2-1; d_call: TRBD2; cdr3_nt: TGTGCCAGCACCGTAGCGGGAGGGGGCTACAATGAGCAGTTCTTC; cdr3_aa: CASTVAGGGYNEQFF
v_call: TRBV6-5; clone_size: -; j_call: TRBJ2-1; d_call: -; cdr3_nt: TGTGCCAGCAGTTACTCGATCTCCTACGTGGTGGAGTACAATGAGCAGTTCTTC; cdr3_aa: CASSYSISYVVEYNEQFF